The 30 T cell receptor beta chains in this list originate from one sample, sequenced in a study of T-cell reconstitution after alpha-beta-depleted transplantation in children. Unique molecular identifiers were incorporated into the prepared TCRbeta library. TCRdb re-analysed the PCR reads in MiXCR, keeping a single row per CDR3 protein. The profile covers a few hundred thousand distinct CDR3 sequences, with 10% appearing a single time and about 2.3% taken by the ten largest. Sequenced material: PBMCs from the stem cell graft donor, taken from the stem cell graft. These receptors all come from a human donor who donated a stem cell graft to a child with acute lymphoblastic leukemia.

This clonotype was seen ten or more times. The chain links TRBV7-6 to TRBJ2-1, with 7 bases lining up with TRBD2. The CDR3 covers 18 residues. V gave up 3 bases and J gave up 2 bases; unmatched junction bases: 13. The germline V gene encodes CDR1 SGHVS and CDR2 FNYEAQ. The CDR3, as DNA: TGTGCCAGCAGCTTGGAGGGTATGGGGGGGGAACCCTACAATGAGCAGTTCTTC. Residues: CASSLEGMGGEPYNEQFF.

This clonotype was detected ten times or more. The chain combines TRBV5-1 with TRBJ2-7, with 7 bases aligning to TRBD1. J gave up 0 bases and V 3 bases, and 6 bases lay outside the gene matches. Germline loops: CDR1 SGHRS, CDR2 YFSETQ. The CDR3 runs to 15 residues. Here the CDR3 reads CASSSQQGRSYEQYF. The CDR3 nucleotides read TGCGCCAGCAGCTCTCAACAGGGGCGCTCCTACGAGCAGTACTTC.

In its sample, this clonotype was seen many times. CDR3 residues: CASSQQTVQGGEQFF. CDR3 in DNA: TGTGCCAGCAGCCAACAGACAGTCCAGGGGGGGGAGCAGTTCTTC. This chain connects TRBV3-1 to TRBJ2-1; D possibly uses TRBD1 or TRBD2 (7 bases each). Deletions cut 2 bases from V and 10 bases from J, with 18 bases between. Per the germline V gene, CDR1 is LGHDT and CDR2 is YNNKEL (reference sequence). The CDR3 contains 15 residues.

About this clonotype itself: This may come from a read error, since a much larger clone is one base off. The chain combines TRBV5-1 with TRBJ2-7; 9 bases are a match to TRBD2. This CDR3 is built from 14 residues. CDR1 SGHRS and CDR2 YFSETQ come from the germline V gene. CDR3 region: CASSWIAGAYQQYF. The CDR3 DNA reads TGCGCCAGCAGCTGGATAGCGGGGGCCTACCAGCAGTACTTC. Together with reference TRBV5-1 and TRBJ2-7, the CDR3 gives the full variable domain: KAGVTQTPRYLIKTRGQQVTLSCSPISGHRSVSWYQQTPGQGLQFLFEYFSETQRNKGNFPGRFSGRQFSNSRSEMNVSTLELGDSALYLCASSWIAGAYQQYFGPGTRLTVT.

This clonotype came up many times. The chain employs TRBV10-2 and TRBJ2-1; no reliable D call. The CDR3 has 13 residues. Germline CDR1 reads WSHSY; CDR2 reads SAAADI. Trimming shortened V by 4 bases and J by 6 bases, and 10 bases separated the two germline ends. CDR3 nucleotides: TGCGCCAGCAGTGGTGTATTCGGCAATGAGCAGTTCTTC. Amino acids: CASSGVFGNEQFF.

This clonotype was detected a few times. This chain uses TRBV12-3 or TRBV12-4 with TRBJ2-6; no reliable D call. The CDR3 totals 16 residues. The V and J ends lost 2 bases and 1 base respectively, with 9 bases between them. The CDR3 DNA is TGTGCCAGCAGTTTAAACGCGAGGTCTGGGGCCAACGTCCTGACTTTC. Its protein product is CASSLNARSGANVLTF.

The V and J genes are TRBV5-1 and TRBJ2-2; D not certain. V was cut by 4 bases and J by 1 base, with 11 bases left in between. There are 15 residues in the CDR3. Germline values: CDR1 SGHRS, CDR2 YFSETQ. CDR3 amino acids: CASSISLGNTGELFF. CDR3 in DNA: TGCGCCAGCAGCATCTCCTTGGGGAACACCGGGGAGCTGTTTTTT.

This clonotype came up many times. The J gene is TRBJ2-7, the V gene TRBV5-1; no definite D call. Per the germline V gene, CDR1 is SGHRS and CDR2 is YFSETQ. The CDR3 has 14 residues. Trimming pared 4 bases from V and 1 base from J, leaving 12 bases between. The chain's CDR3 is CASSPRTDSYEQYF. In nucleotides, the CDR3 is TGCGCCAGCAGCCCACGGACGGATTCCTACGAGCAGTACTTC.

This clonotype was found many times. J is TRBJ1-2 and V is TRBV4-3; D is undetermined. The length of the CDR3 is 15 residues. The V gene lost 4 bases and the J gene lost 1 base, with 13 bases spanning the gap. CDR1 is LGHNA, CDR2 YSLEER, per germline. CDR3 nucleotide sequence: TGCGCCAGCAGCCCTATGGCAGGAGTTAACTATGGCTACACCTTC. The encoded protein is CASSPMAGVNYGYTF.

This clonotype came up a few times. This chain links TRBV20-1 with TRBJ2-2, with 13 bases lining up with TRBD2. The germline V gene encodes CDR1 DFQATT and CDR2 SNEGSKA (reference sequence). The CDR3 is 20 amino acids. Losses at the gene ends were 0 bases for V and 5 bases for J; bases not matched to a gene: 15. CDR3 DNA: TGCAGTGCTAGAGAGTTAGGACTAGCGGGAGTCAGGTCGTGGACCGGGGAGCTGTTTTTT. It yields the protein CSARELGLAGVRSWTGELFF.

With regard to this clonotype: The junction and the germline gene differ at one end; a read error may be behind it. The V and J genes are TRBV4-3 and TRBJ2-7; no reliable D call. Germline V lookup: CDR1 LGHNA, CDR2 YSLEER. This CDR3 is 13 amino acids long. The CDR3 is CASGQGFYYEQYF. The CDR3 coding sequence is TGCGCCAGCGGCCAAGGCTTTTACTACGAGCAGTACTTC.

The sample holds a few counts of this clonotype. This sequence joins TRBV6-5 and TRBJ1-2; TRBD1 matches 7 bases. The ends lost 8 bases at V and 3 bases at J; junction bases unmatched: 12. Germline V gives CDR1 MNHEY, CDR2 SVGAGI. The CDR3 is 15 amino acids. CDR3: CASVMARGPDYGYTF. The DNA for the CDR3 is TGTGCCAGCGTTATGGCGAGGGGGCCGGACTATGGCTACACCTTC.

This rearrangement joins TRBV12-3 or TRBV12-4 to TRBJ1-2; perhaps TRBD1 as D (5 bases). The CDR3 is made up of 18 amino acids. The V end lost 11 bases, the J end lost 4 bases, and 32 bases lay between the germline ends. The CDR3 region has the DNA TGTGCCTTCTGCCGCGATTGGGGCGAGGGGAGGGTACTCTATGGCTACACCTTC. Its protein product is CAFCRDWGEGRVLYGYTF.

This clonotype has a count of ten or more. V and J are TRBV30 and TRBJ2-1; possibly TRBD2 for D (6 bases). V was clipped by 1 base and J by 9 bases, with 13 bases between them. CDR3 length equals 13 residues. Germline CDR1 reads GTSNPN; CDR2 reads SVGIG (reference sequence). DNA of the CDR3: TGTGCCTGGAGTGCTGGGACTTTTACTGAGCAGTTCTTC. It yields the protein CAWSAGTFTEQFF.

The chain is built from TRBV3-1 and TRBJ2-5, with D hard to call. The V end lost 4 bases, the J end lost 4 bases, and 7 bases lay between the germline ends. This CDR3 region has 12 residues. CDR1 LGHDT and CDR2 YNNKEL come from the germline V gene (reference sequence). CDR3 coding DNA: TGTGCCAGCAGCCTTTGGGGAGAGACCCAGTACTTC. Translation gives CASSLWGETQYF.

The chain has TRBV11-2 and TRBJ2-3, with 7 positions matching TRBD1. After removal of 5 bases from V and 2 bases from J, the junction contained 10 bases not matched to a gene. The CDR3 covers 16 residues. Germline V CDR1 and CDR2: SGHAT, FQNNGV. The CDR3 bases are TGTGCCAGCAGCCCCCAGGCGGACAGGATCACAGATACGCAGTATTTT. It is translated as CASSPQADRITDTQYF.

The chain joins TRBV24-1 to TRBJ2-3; 9 positions agree with TRBD2. CDR3 length: 16 residues. Trimming at V came to 4 bases and at J to 5 bases, leaving 9 bases not matched to a gene. From germline, CDR1 is KGHDR and CDR2 SFDVKD. The CDR3 loop reads CATSDVAGDGIDTQYF. CDR3 nucleotide sequence: TGTGCCACCAGTGACGTAGCGGGAGACGGGATAGATACGCAGTATTTT.

This clonotype has only a few counts. The chain is built from TRBV5-1 and TRBJ2-7; D might be TRBD2 (6 bases). CDR3 length: 14 residues. Germline CDR1 SGHRS, CDR2 YFSETQ. Trimming pared 4 bases from V and 0 bases from J, leaving 11 bases between. CDR3 amino acids: CASSPDGSSYEQYF. The CDR3 nucleotides read TGCGCCAGCAGCCCGGACGGGAGCTCCTACGAGCAGTACTTC.

This clonotype has a handful of counts. The V and J genes are TRBV5-1 and TRBJ2-1; TRBD1 matches at 11 bases. The junction had 7 bases not matched to a gene; V was cut back by 0 bases and J by 8 bases. Germline CDR1 SGHRS, CDR2 YFSETQ. The CDR3 is made up of 16 amino acids. The DNA of the CDR3 is TGCGCCAGCAGCTTGGGGACAGGGGGCGTAAAGTATGAGCAGTTCTTC. Protein: CASSLGTGGVKYEQFF.

The chain recombines TRBV7-9 with TRBJ2-2; D may be TRBD1 (6 bases). CDR3 length: 15 amino acids. Germline CDR1 and CDR2: SEHNR and FQNEAQ (reference sequence). V lost 5 bases, J lost 0 bases, and 10 bases lay in between. The CDR3 region is CASSPGHANTGELFF. CDR3 nucleotide sequence: TGTGCCAGCAGCCCGGGACACGCGAACACCGGGGAGCTGTTTTTT.

This rearrangement joins TRBV10-3 to TRBJ1-5, with D unresolved. This CDR3 is built from 13 residues. CDR1 is ENHRY and CDR2 is SYGVKD in the germline V gene. Trimming removed 6 bases at V and 3 bases at J, with 9 bases between. DNA for the CDR3: TGTGCCATCAGCGACGGCAACAATCAGCCCCAGCATTTT. It specifies CAISDGNNQPQHF.

This clonotype occurred a few times. V gene TRBV20-1 combines with J gene TRBJ2-5, with TRBD1 as a possible D gene (5 bases). The CDR3 is made up of 14 amino acids. From germline, CDR1 is DFQATT and CDR2 SNEGSKA (reference sequence). Trimming removed 5 bases at V and 2 bases at J, with 15 bases between. The CDR3 nucleotides read TGCAGTGCTCAGTCATCAGGGCAACAAGAGACCCAGTACTTC. It yields the protein CSAQSSGQQETQYF.

CDR3 nucleotides: TGCAGTGCTAGATGGGAGGGCTCAGATACGCAGTATTTT. It codes for CSARWEGSDTQYF. The rearrangement uses TRBV20-1 and TRBJ2-3; 7 positions agree with TRBD2. The CDR3 sequence is 13 residues long. Losses at the gene ends were 2 bases for V and 4 bases for J; bases not matched to a gene: 3. Looked up from germline, CDR1 is DFQATT and CDR2 is SNEGSKA (reference sequence).

The chain has TRBV11-2 and TRBJ2-1; 11 positions match TRBD2. Germline trimming cut 2 bases from V and 7 bases from J; bases unmatched to any gene: 13. Germline V gives CDR1 SGHAT, CDR2 FQNNGV. The CDR3 runs 18 residues. The CDR3 region has the DNA TGTGCCAGCAGCTTATATCCCCCAGTAGCGGGAGGGATGAATGAGCAGTTCTTC. It translates to CASSLYPPVAGGMNEQFF. The full variable domain, rest sourced from reference TRBV11-2 and TRBJ2-1, is EAGVAQSPRYKIIEKRQSVAFWCNPISGHATLYWYQQILGQGPKLLIQFQNNGVVDDSQLPKDRFSAERLKGVDSTLKIQPAKLEDSAVYLCASSLYPPVAGGMNEQFFGPGTRLTVL.

This clonotype was found a few times. The rearrangement joins TRBV28 to TRBJ2-7; TRBD2 might be the D (6 bases). The ends were cut back, 7 bases at V and 7 bases at J, with 17 bases in the middle. Germline loops: CDR1 MDHEN, CDR2 SYDVKM. The length of the CDR3 is 13 residues. CDR3 sequence (DNA): TGTGCCAGCAACTCCTGGTCGGGGGTTGAGCAGTACTTC. Its protein is CASNSWSGVEQYF.

This clonotype was counted many times. The genes are TRBV28 and TRBJ2-2; D possibly uses TRBD1 or TRBD2 (5 bases each). The ends were cut back, 8 bases at V and 0 bases at J, with 19 bases in the middle. Germline V lookup: CDR1 MDHEN, CDR2 SYDVKM. The CDR3 covers 17 residues. CDR3 sequence: CASGWGAGHPNTGELFF. The CDR3 region has the DNA TGTGCCAGCGGGTGGGGAGCTGGACACCCGAACACCGGGGAGCTGTTTTTT.

V and J are TRBV29-1 and TRBJ1-3; D is perhaps TRBD1 (6 bases). V lost 7 bases, J lost 0 bases, and 16 bases lay in between. The germline CDR1 and CDR2 sequences are SQVTM and ANQGSEA. The CDR3 extends over 15 amino acids. Written as DNA, the CDR3 is TGCAGCGCAGCCGGGACATACTCCTCTGGAAACACCATATATTTT. Its translation is CSAAGTYSSGNTIYF.

This clonotype was detected a few times. In DNA, the CDR3 is TGTGCCAGCAGCCAAGCAAACAGGGCGGTCAATCAGCCCCAGCATTTT. Translation gives CASSQANRAVNQPQHF. The chain links TRBV4-2 to TRBJ1-5; possibly TRBD1 for D (6 bases). This CDR3 comprises 16 residues. V shed 1 base and J shed 3 bases, with 13 bases lying between them. Looked up from germline, CDR1 is LGHNA and CDR2 is YNFKEQ.

This clonotype was found many times. This chain uses TRBV5-1 with TRBJ2-3; D might be TRBD1 (5 bases). Germline V gene lookup returns CDR1 SGHRS and CDR2 YFSETQ. The CDR3 is 17 amino acids. V shed 1 base and J shed 1 base, with 16 bases lying between them. In nucleotides, the CDR3 is TGCGCCAGCAGCTTGTTGGGGCGGAACATTGGCACAGATACGCAGTATTTT. Residues: CASSLLGRNIGTDTQYF.

This clonotype was observed a handful of times. The chain carries TRBV7-2 and TRBJ1-5; unclear D gene. V was pared by 2 bases and J by 6 bases, with 11 bases between. Germline V lookup: CDR1 SGHTA, CDR2 FQGNSA. The CDR3 has 14 amino acids. Here the CDR3 reads CASSLRLQGQPQHF. CDR3 nucleotide sequence: TGTGCCAGCAGCTTAAGGCTGCAAGGTCAGCCCCAGCATTTT.